A single sample gave rise to the 29 T cell receptor beta chains below, sequenced in a study of CD8 T cells in Susac syndrome. Reverse transcription of about 0.5 to 1 ug RNA was carried out with random hexamers. TCRdb recomputed calls from the immunoSEQ multiplex PCR reads with MiXCR, one row per CDR3 protein. The sample contains under 200,000 distinct CDR3 sequences, approximately 94% of which appear only once. The sample consisted of CD4+ T cells from PBMCs. These receptors all stem from a human donor with Susac syndrome.

This clonotype appeared once. The V call is TRBV7-2, the J call TRBJ2-1, with 8 positions matching TRBD1. The CDR3 length is 13 residues. The germline V gene has CDR1 SGHTA and CDR2 FQGNSA. V gave up 5 bases and J gave up 14 bases; unmatched junction bases: 11. The CDR3 loop is CASSLQGADQKFF. The DNA for the CDR3 is TGTGCCAGCAGCCTTCAGGGGGCGGATCAAAAGTTCTTC.

This chain uses TRBV5-5 with TRBJ2-3; D possibly matches TRBD1 or TRBD2 (6 bases each). This CDR3 contains 17 residues. Germline assignment: CDR1 SGHKS and CDR2 YYEKEE (reference sequence). Deletions cut 0 bases from V and 1 base from J, with 15 bases between. The CDR3 DNA follows: TGTGCCAGCAGCTTGGCCGCAGGAGGGACACGCACAGATACGCAGTATTTT. It encodes CASSLAAGGTRTDTQYF.

J is TRBJ2-1 and V is TRBV5-1, with a possible D match to TRBD1 (5 bases). Trimming cost V 4 bases and J 5 bases, with 19 bases left between them. The CDR3 loop spans 16 amino acids. CDR1 and CDR2 from the germline V gene are SGHRS and YFSETQ. The CDR3 bases are TGCGCCAGCAGCACGATGGGGCGAGGACAAAACAATGAGCAGTTCTTC. The encoded protein is CASSTMGRGQNNEQFF.

The chain recombines TRBV5-1 with TRBJ2-7, with TRBD1 identical over 10 bases. The CDR3 is 15 residues long. CDR1 is SGHRS, CDR2 YFSETQ, per germline. With 5 bases clipped from V and 5 bases from J, the junction kept 10 bases outside the gene matches. The CDR3 is CASSPGTGVGHEQYF. CDR3 nucleotides: TGCGCCAGCAGTCCTGGGACAGGGGTCGGGCACGAGCAGTACTTC.

The chain combines TRBV20-1 with TRBJ2-5; 8 positions agree with TRBD1. V was clipped by 0 bases and J by 7 bases; unmatched bases: 4. Germline lookup yields CDR1 DFQATT and CDR2 SNEGSKA (reference sequence). CDR3 length: 13 amino acids. Here the CDR3 reads CSARDLDRGTQYF. The CDR3 DNA is TGCAGTGCTAGAGATCTCGACAGGGGGACCCAGTACTTC.

This clonotype was counted a few times. The genes are TRBV5-1 and TRBJ2-5; D call uncertain. The germline V gene encodes CDR1 SGHRS and CDR2 YFSETQ. The ends were cut back, 1 base at V and 2 bases at J, with 6 bases in the middle. This CDR3 is built from 13 residues. The chain's CDR3 is CASSLSHQETQYF. The CDR3 DNA reads TGCGCCAGCAGCTTGAGCCATCAAGAGACCCAGTACTTC.

The J gene is TRBJ1-2, the V gene TRBV12-3 or TRBV12-4; TRBD1 might be the D (6 bases). Trimming removed 7 bases at V and 8 bases at J, with 14 bases between. CDR3 size: 12 residues. CDR3 region: CASTSDSRGYTF. CDR3 bases: TGTGCCAGCACCTCGGACAGTCGAGGCTACACCTTC.

This sequence joins TRBV5-1 and TRBJ1-1; 9 nucleotides line up with TRBD1. The CDR3 covers 15 residues. CDR1 and CDR2 (germline): SGHRS, YFSETQ. V shed 3 bases, J shed 3 bases, and the junction held 6 bases outside the gene matches. As DNA, the CDR3 is TGCGCCAGCAGCTCGCCGGACAGGGGTTACACTGAAGCTTTCTTT. It codes for CASSSPDRGYTEAFF.

The chain has TRBV3-1 and TRBJ1-1; the D gene is possibly TRBD1 (5 bases). The germline CDR1 and CDR2 sequences are LGHDT and YNNKEL (reference sequence). V lost 7 bases and J 8 bases, leaving 17 bases between the germline ends. This CDR3 is built from 13 residues. The CDR3 nucleotides are TGTGCCAGCAAGTACTCTGGGGGGGTCGAAGCTTTCTTT. Translation: CASKYSGGVEAFF.

The chain couples TRBV29-1 to TRBJ2-7; weak D call: TRBD1 (6 bases). The CDR3 runs 11 residues. Germline V lookup: CDR1 SQVTM, CDR2 ANQGSEA. V gave up 4 bases and J gave up 4 bases, with 8 bases separating them. CDR3 nucleotide sequence: TGCAGCGTTGGGACAGCTTACGAGCAGTACTTC. Its protein product is CSVGTAYEQYF.

The chain combines TRBV15 with TRBJ2-1; the match to TRBD2 covers 10 bases. The CDR3 sequence is 15 residues long. After removal of 6 bases from V and 4 bases from J, the junction contained 6 bases not matched to a gene. The germline V gene encodes CDR1 LNHNV and CDR2 YYDKDF (reference sequence). CDR3 in DNA: TGTGCCACCAGTAGGGGGACTAGCGAATACAATGAGCAGTTCTTC. It is translated as CATSRGTSEYNEQFF.

The rearrangement joins TRBV24-1 to TRBJ2-5; 9 bases agree with TRBD1. V gave up 4 bases and J gave up 5 bases; unmatched junction bases: 7. The CDR3 loop spans 15 amino acids. Per the germline V gene, CDR1 is KGHDR and CDR2 is SFDVKD. CDR3 DNA sequence: TGTGCCACCAGTGACCCTGGACAGGGGAGCGAGACCCAGTACTTC. Encoded protein: CATSDPGQGSETQYF.

The V gene is TRBV20-1, the J gene TRBJ2-5, with 10 positions matching TRBD2. The germline V gene encodes CDR1 DFQATT and CDR2 SNEGSKA (reference sequence). J lost 1 base, V lost 6 bases, and 11 bases had no gene match. The CDR3 is made up of 16 amino acids. Here the CDR3 DNA reads TGCAGTGCCCACGGGCTTAGCGGGGGGCGCCAAGAGACCCAGTACTTC. Protein product: CSAHGLSGGRQETQYF.

V and J are TRBV4-3 and TRBJ2-6; D uncertain. CDR1 and CDR2 (germline): LGHNA, YSLEER. V was cut by 0 bases and J by 0 bases, with 15 bases left in between. This CDR3 comprises 19 residues. CDR3 in amino acids: CASSQDRPDGDSGANVLTF. In DNA, the CDR3 is TGCGCCAGCAGCCAAGATCGACCCGACGGAGACTCTGGGGCCAACGTCCTGACTTTC.

The gene calls are TRBV30 and TRBJ2-2; D may correspond to TRBD1 or TRBD2 (5 bases each). Germline-derived CDR1 and CDR2 are GTSNPN and SVGIG (reference sequence). Trimming took off 3 bases at V and 8 bases at J, with 13 bases between the two ends. CDR3 length equals 13 residues. The chain's CDR3 is CAWSQGVAGELFF. CDR3 bases: TGTGCCTGGAGCCAAGGGGTAGCGGGGGAGCTGTTTTTT.

V usage is TRBV12-3 or TRBV12-4 and J usage is TRBJ2-1; 9 bases are shared with TRBD1. The CDR3 is 16 amino acids. V shed 5 bases, J shed 6 bases, and the junction held 11 bases outside the gene matches. CDR3 sequence: CASSLTVTGGGNEQFF. The DNA for the CDR3 is TGTGCCAGCAGTCTCACAGTGACAGGGGGAGGCAATGAGCAGTTCTTC.

CDR3 sequence reads: CSVRSNDRSYEQYF. In nucleotides, the CDR3 is TGCAGCGTTCGCTCCAACGACAGATCCTACGAGCAGTACTTC. The chain couples TRBV29-1 to TRBJ2-7; D is possibly TRBD1 (5 bases). V lost 5 bases, J lost 1 base, and 15 bases lay in between. Germline CDR1 and CDR2: SQVTM and ANQGSEA. The CDR3 sequence is 14 residues long.

The V and J genes are TRBV7-2 and TRBJ1-6, with 7 bases fitting TRBD1. V dropped 5 bases and J dropped 9; count of bases not matched to a gene: 10. This CDR3 contains 15 residues. CDR1 is SGHTA and CDR2 is FQGNSA in the germline V gene. CDR3 bases: TGTGCCAGCAGCCCTCTACAGGGGTACGCTTCACCCCTCCACTTT. Translated: CASSPLQGYASPLHF.

V and J are TRBV9 and TRBJ1-5; no reliable D call. There are 15 residues in the CDR3. V was trimmed by 4 bases and J by 10 bases, leaving 21 bases between them. Germline V CDR1 and CDR2: SGDLS, YYNGEE. This CDR3 reads CASSPLASWSGPQHF. The CDR3 coding sequence is TGTGCCAGCAGCCCCCTCGCGAGTTGGAGCGGCCCCCAGCATTTT.

The chain employs TRBV20-1 and TRBJ2-5; D gene unclear. With 6 bases removed from V and 3 bases from J, the gap between germline ends came to 14 bases. The CDR3 extends over 13 amino acids. The germline gives CDR1 DFQATT, CDR2 SNEGSKA (reference sequence). DNA for the CDR3: TGCAGTGCCCTCTTGGGTTCCAAAGAGACCCAGTACTTC. As protein: CSALLGSKETQYF.

The V gene is TRBV11-3, the J gene TRBJ2-4; the D gene could be TRBD1 or TRBD2 (5 bases each). The CDR3 consists of 12 residues. Trimming removed 3 bases at V and 9 bases at J, with 9 bases between. Germline assignment: CDR1 SGHNT and CDR2 YENEEA. CDR3 residues: CASSLGPGIQYF. The CDR3 DNA sequence: TGTGCCAGCAGCTTGGGACCGGGCATTCAGTACTTC.

This chain links TRBV11-1 with TRBJ2-1, with 8 nucleotides matching TRBD2. The germline gives CDR1 SGHAT, CDR2 FQDESV (reference sequence). With 3 bases clipped from V and 2 bases from J, the junction kept 6 bases outside the gene matches. The CDR3 spans 16 residues. The CDR3, as DNA: TGTGCCAGCAGCTTGAGGCGGGGGGCGGCCTACAATGAGCAGTTCTTC. Translated: CASSLRRGAAYNEQFF.

This chain joins TRBV29-1 and TRBJ2-6; 8 nucleotides match TRBD1. Per germline, CDR1 SQVTM and CDR2 ANQGSEA. The CDR3 extends over 13 amino acids. With V trimmed by 7 bases and J by 4 bases, 3 bases remained unmatched. CDR3 sequence: CSARGRGANVLTF. As DNA, the CDR3 is TGCAGCGCCAGGGGGCGGGGGGCCAACGTCCTGACTTTC.

This sequence joins TRBV2 and TRBJ2-5; 10 bases match TRBD1. The germline gives CDR1 SNHLY, CDR2 FYNNEI. The CDR3 has 13 amino acids. V gave up 7 bases and J gave up 6 bases; unmatched junction bases: 5. The DNA for the CDR3 is TGTGCCAGCACGGGACAGGGGACGAAGACCCAGTACTTC. It codes for CASTGQGTKTQYF.

The rearrangement links TRBV18 to TRBJ2-5, with D perhaps TRBD1 (6 bases). This CDR3 is built from 13 residues. Trimming removed 3 bases from V and 3 bases from J, with 8 bases in between. Germline V gene sequence: CDR1 KGHSH, CDR2 LQKENI. CDR3 protein: CASSPDRKETQYF. CDR3 sequence (DNA): TGTGCCAGCTCACCGGACAGAAAAGAGACCCAGTACTTC.

This chain joins TRBV20-1 and TRBJ2-5; no clear D gene. V lost 0 bases to trimming and J lost 5 bases, with 16 bases between them. Germline V lookup: CDR1 DFQATT, CDR2 SNEGSKA (reference sequence). The CDR3 covers 15 residues. The CDR3: CSARDRAGPGETQYF. The CDR3 region has the DNA TGCAGTGCTAGAGATAGGGCAGGACCTGGGGAGACCCAGTACTTC.

The rearrangement uses TRBV6-5 and TRBJ1-3; no reliable D call. The CDR3 loop spans 14 amino acids. Germline values: CDR1 MNHEY, CDR2 SVGAGI. Trimming pared 4 bases from V and 3 bases from J, leaving 10 bases between. CDR3 sequence reads: CASSSDLLGNTIYF. The CDR3 DNA reads as TGTGCCAGCAGTTCGGATTTACTTGGAAACACCATATATTTT.

V gene TRBV29-1 combines with J gene TRBJ1-2; 8 bases fit TRBD1. The germline gives CDR1 SQVTM, CDR2 ANQGSEA. Unmatched junction bases numbered 7, after V lost 4 bases and J lost 6 bases. The CDR3 is made up of 13 amino acids. The CDR3 region is CSVVPRTGNGYTF. In nucleotides, the CDR3 is TGCAGCGTTGTCCCTCGGACAGGGAATGGCTACACCTTC. Filled out from reference TRBV29-1 and TRBJ1-2, the complete variable domain reads SAVISQKPSRDICQRGTSLTIQCQVDSQVTMMFWYRQQPGQSLTLIATANQGSEATYESGFVIDKFPISRPNLTFSTLTVSNMSPEDSSIYLCSVVPRTGNGYTFGSGTRLTVV.

J is TRBJ2-7 and V is TRBV12-3 or TRBV12-4; TRBD1 aligns across 9 bases. This CDR3 contains 14 residues. V lost 5 bases, J lost 2 bases, and 4 bases stayed unmatched. The CDR3 reads CASSPRTGAYEQYF. The CDR3 DNA is TGTGCCAGCAGTCCCAGGACAGGGGCCTACGAGCAGTACTTC.